The 32 T cell receptor beta chains given below trace back to one sample, sequenced in a study of cytomegalovirus exposure and HLA in healthy donors. The primer mix had 60 Vbeta and 13 Jbeta primers. The table came from immunoSEQ multiplex PCR; TCRdb's copy has only in-frame clones and leaves some out. The sample lists around 150,000 clones, roughly 87% occurring once. The sequenced material came from PBMCs. The source of these receptors is a girl between 10 and 17 years old in good health and CMV-seropositive.

In this sample, this clone turned up a few times. The chain couples TRBV11-1 to TRBJ2-3; 8 bases are a match to TRBD1. The germline gives CDR1 SGHAT, CDR2 FQDESV (reference sequence). Trimming at V came to 2 bases and at J to 2 bases, leaving 3 bases not matched to a gene. The CDR3 has 15 amino acids. DNA for the CDR3: TGTGCCAGCAGCTTACGGGACAGGAACACAGATACGCAGTATTTT. Protein: CASSLRDRNTDTQYF.

The V and J genes are TRBV7-3 and TRBJ1-1, with D unclear. This CDR3 comprises 13 residues. V dropped 1 base and J dropped 4 bases, with 7 bases sitting between them. CDR1 SGHTA and CDR2 FQGTGA come from the germline V gene. The CDR3 sequence: CASSLMSGTEAFF. CDR3 DNA sequence: TGTGCCAGCAGCTTAATGTCGGGCACTGAAGCTTTCTTT.

This chain connects TRBV7-3 to TRBJ2-5, with unresolved D. The assigned J gene may be wrong: the sequence end matches TRBJ2-7 better. The CDR3 totals 13 residues. The germline CDR1 and CDR2 sequences are SGHTA and FQGTGA. The CDR3 protein is CASSLAGSYEQYF. In nucleotides, the CDR3 is TGTGCCAGCAGCTTAGCAGGTTCCTACGAGCAGTACTTC.

CDR3 sequence (DNA): TGTGCCAGCAGTGGTAGCGGACAGGGCGGCGAGCAGTACTTC. It translates to CASSGSGQGGEQYF. The chain carries TRBV6-1 and TRBJ2-7, with 8 nucleotides matching TRBD1. The CDR3 runs to 14 residues. Trimming at V came to 4 bases and at J to 6 bases, leaving 8 bases not matched to a gene. The germline V gene encodes CDR1 MNHNS and CDR2 SASEGT.

This chain uses TRBV25-1 with TRBJ2-2, with TRBD2 matching 10 bases. The CDR3 spans 17 residues. CDR1 and CDR2 from the germline V gene are MGHDK and SYGVNS. V dropped 1 base and J dropped 5; count of bases not matched to a gene: 7. DNA of the CDR3: TGTGCCAGCAGTGAATCGAAGCGGGGGGGCCGGACCGGGGAGCTGTTTTTT. Encoded protein: CASSESKRGGRTGELFF.

J is TRBJ1-1 and V is TRBV6-5, with D hard to call. The CDR3 has 15 residues. V gave up 2 bases and J gave up 1 base, with 11 bases separating them. The germline V gene has CDR1 MNHEY and CDR2 SVGAGI. The CDR3 is CASSYLLEENTEAFF. The CDR3 DNA is TGTGCCAGCAGTTACCTCCTCGAGGAGAACACTGAAGCTTTCTTT.

In nucleotides, the CDR3 is TGTGCCTGGAAGAGGGACAGGGTAGGCTACGAGCAGTACTTC. Translating it yields CAWKRDRVGYEQYF. The chain carries TRBV30 and TRBJ2-7, with 9 positions matching TRBD1. The CDR3 contains 14 residues. The J segment lost 3 bases and the V segment lost 4 bases, leaving 7 bases of the junction unmatched. The germline V gene encodes CDR1 GTSNPN and CDR2 SVGIG (reference sequence).

This chain connects TRBV10-3 to TRBJ2-3; 10 bases agree with TRBD2. The CDR3 is made up of 17 amino acids. Germline assignment: CDR1 ENHRY and CDR2 SYGVKD. Trimming removed 2 bases from V and 0 bases from J; junction bases left unmatched: 5. CDR3 loop: CAISEILAGASTDTQYF. The CDR3 bases are TGTGCCATCAGTGAGATCCTAGCGGGAGCTAGCACAGATACGCAGTATTTT.

The chain is built from TRBV7-9 and TRBJ2-2; 8 bases align to TRBD2. The ends lost 5 bases at V and 4 bases at J; junction bases unmatched: 9. Germline CDR1 reads SEHNR; CDR2 reads FQNEAQ (reference sequence). The CDR3 consists of 16 residues. As DNA, the CDR3 is TGTGCCAGCAGCCCTTTTAGAGGACTAGCCACCGGGGAGCTGTTTTTT. Its protein product is CASSPFRGLATGELFF.

The chain carries TRBV7-3 and TRBJ2-1; D perhaps matches TRBD2 (7 bases). The ends were cut back, 5 bases at V and 7 bases at J, with 18 bases in the middle. Germline V gene sequence: CDR1 SGHTA, CDR2 FQGTGA. CDR3 length equals 15 residues. The CDR3 coding sequence is TGTGCCAGCAGCCAGGCGGGGGCTCTATCGAATGAGCAGTTCTTC. Its protein is CASSQAGALSNEQFF. Full variable domain (remainder filled in from reference TRBV7-3 and TRBJ2-1): GAGVSQTPSNKVTEKGKYVELRCDPISGHTALYWYRQSLGQGPEFLIYFQGTGAADDSGLPNDRFFAVRPEGSVSTLKIQRTERGDSAVYLCASSQAGALSNEQFFGPGTRLTVL.

J is TRBJ1-1 and V is TRBV19, with D possibly being TRBD1 (5 bases). The V and J ends lost 1 base and 4 bases respectively, with 16 bases between them. The germline V gene has CDR1 LNHDA and CDR2 SQIVND (reference sequence). This CDR3 region has 16 residues. CDR3 coding DNA: TGTGCCAGTAGTATAGGGATAGGGGTCGCCTCCACTGAAGCTTTCTTT. Amino acids: CASSIGIGVASTEAFF.

The J gene is TRBJ1-3, the V gene TRBV18; 7 bases map to TRBD1. The germline V gene encodes CDR1 KGHSH and CDR2 LQKENI. V trimming: 2 bases; J trimming: 0 bases; junction bases outside the gene matches: 7. This CDR3 has 17 residues. CDR3 sequence: CASSPNTGTVSGNTIYF. DNA for the CDR3: TGTGCCAGCTCACCAAATACCGGGACAGTCTCTGGAAACACCATATATTTT.

V and J are TRBV7-2 and TRBJ1-4; maybe TRBD1 (6 bases). The CDR3 consists of 14 residues. V lost 4 bases and J 8 bases, leaving 14 bases between the germline ends. The germline V gene has CDR1 SGHTA and CDR2 FQGNSA. CDR3 region: CASSWGTFGEKLFF. DNA of the CDR3: TGTGCCAGCAGCTGGGGGACATTTGGGGAAAAACTGTTTTTT.

The rearrangement uses TRBV27 and TRBJ2-1; the D gene is possibly TRBD1 (5 bases). Looked up from germline, CDR1 is MNHEY and CDR2 is SMNVEV (reference sequence). Deletions cut 7 bases from V and 5 bases from J, with 12 bases between. The CDR3 extends over 13 amino acids. The CDR3 region has the DNA TGTGCCAGCATCTCAGGGATGGACAATGAGCAGTTCTTC. Translated, it gives CASISGMDNEQFF.

The V and J genes are TRBV7-9 and TRBJ2-7; 9 bases line up with TRBD1. The CDR3 spans 14 residues. Losses at the gene ends were 4 bases for V and 2 bases for J; bases not matched to a gene: 3. Looked up from germline, CDR1 is SEHNR and CDR2 is FQNEAQ (reference sequence). The CDR3 coding sequence is TGTGCCAGCAGCTCCCGGGACAGGGCCTACGAGCAGTACTTC. Translating gives CASSSRDRAYEQYF.

The chain combines TRBV28 with TRBJ2-7; tentatively, D is TRBD2 (5 bases). V dropped 8 bases and J dropped 8 bases, with 13 bases sitting between them. The CDR3 totals 11 residues. Looked up from germline, CDR1 is MDHEN and CDR2 is SYDVKM. The CDR3 reads CASGQPGKQYF. The CDR3 region has the DNA TGTGCCAGCGGCCAGCCCGGGAAGCAGTACTTC.

This sequence joins TRBV5-6 and TRBJ2-1, with D maybe TRBD2 (5 bases). From germline, CDR1 is SGHDT and CDR2 YYEEEE. CDR3 length: 15 amino acids. Trimming shortened V by 3 bases and J by 2 bases, and 12 bases separated the two germline ends. The chain's CDR3 is CASSYGLSPYNEQFF. The CDR3 DNA sequence: TGTGCCAGCAGCTATGGACTGAGCCCCTACAATGAGCAGTTCTTC.

The J gene is TRBJ2-1, the V gene TRBV5-4, with TRBD2 identical over 9 bases. J was trimmed by 0 bases and V by 4 bases; bases with no gene match: 5. CDR1 is SGHNT, CDR2 YYREEE, per germline (reference sequence). This CDR3 region has 16 residues. The CDR3 DNA reads TGTGCCAGCAGCCGACTAGCGGCTAGCTCCTACAATGAGCAGTTCTTC. It codes for CASSRLAASSYNEQFF.

V and J are TRBV25-1 and TRBJ2-3; tentative D call: TRBD1 (7 bases). There are 16 residues in the CDR3. V was trimmed by 2 bases and J by 1 base, leaving 13 bases between them. Germline CDR1 is MGHDK and CDR2 is SYGVNS. Here the CDR3 DNA reads TGTGCCAGCAGTGAAGACAGGGAGGAAGGCACAGATACGCAGTATTTT. It codes for CASSEDREEGTDTQYF.

Concerning this clone itself: One end of the junction does not line up with germline, which may come from a read error. This sequence joins TRBV28 and TRBJ2-2; 7 bases align to TRBD2. Germline V lookup: CDR1 MDHEN, CDR2 SYDVKM. CDR3 size: 15 residues. The DNA for the CDR3 is TGTGCCAGCCTCTGGTCCGGGGGGAACGCCGGGGAGCTGTTTTTT. Translated, it gives CASLWSGGNAGELFF. Variable domain in full (rest from reference TRBV28 and TRBJ2-2): DVKVTQSSRYLVKRTGEKVFLECVQDMDHENMFWYRQDPGLGLRLIYFSYDVKMKEKGDIPEGYSVSREKKERFSLILESASTNQTSMYLCASLWSGGNAGELFFGEGSRLTVL.

The V and J genes are TRBV6-1 and TRBJ2-7; TRBD2 matches 9 bases. J gave up 1 base and V 2 bases, and 6 bases lay outside the gene matches. This CDR3 comprises 16 residues. Germline V gives CDR1 MNHNS, CDR2 SASEGT. For the CDR3, the DNA is TGTGCCAGCAGTGAATTTGGCGGGAGGGTGTCCTACGAGCAGTACTTC. This translates into CASSEFGGRVSYEQYF.

This sequence joins TRBV13 and TRBJ2-1, with 13 bases identical to TRBD2. Germline CDR1 PRHDT, CDR2 FYEKMQ (reference sequence). This CDR3 is built from 17 residues. V was pared by 5 bases and J by 5 bases, with 9 bases of the junction left unmatched. CDR3 DNA: TGTGCCAGCAGCGCGCAACTAGCGGGAGGGCCGGACAATGAGCAGTTCTTC. Translating it yields CASSAQLAGGPDNEQFF.

This clone was counted once. The rearrangement uses TRBV28 and TRBJ1-1, with D perhaps matching TRBD1 (5 bases). V was cut by 3 bases and J by 1 base, with 9 bases left in between. The CDR3 runs to 14 residues. In germline, CDR1 is MDHEN, CDR2 SYDVKM. The CDR3 here is CASSLGGENTEAFF. The CDR3 nucleotides are TGTGCCAGCAGTTTGGGGGGGGAGAACACTGAAGCTTTCTTT.

This sequence joins TRBV7-9 and TRBJ1-1, with D perhaps TRBD1 (6 bases). V gave up 2 bases and J gave up 0 bases, with 10 bases separating them. The CDR3 runs 15 residues. The V gene's germline CDR1 is SEHNR and CDR2 FQNEAQ (reference sequence). This CDR3 is CASSLKQGMNTEAFF. The CDR3 DNA reads TGTGCCAGCAGCTTAAAACAGGGAATGAACACTGAAGCTTTCTTT.

The J gene is TRBJ2-1, the V gene TRBV27; D gene unclear. CDR3 size: 15 residues. CDR1 and CDR2 from the germline V gene are MNHEY and SMNVEV (reference sequence). The V gene lost 1 base and the J gene lost 1 base, with 8 bases spanning the gap. The DNA of the CDR3 is TGTGCCAGCAGTTTATTGGCGACTTCCTACAATGAGCAGTTCTTC. This sequence encodes CASSLLATSYNEQFF.

CDR3 loop: CASSLAPTVAEAFF. CDR3 nucleotides: TGTGCCAGCAGCTTAGCGCCAACGGTAGCTGAAGCTTTCTTT. V is TRBV7-2 and J is TRBJ1-1, with no clear D. This CDR3 has 14 amino acids. Germline V gene lookup returns CDR1 SGHTA and CDR2 FQGNSA. The V and J ends lost 0 bases and 6 bases respectively, with 11 bases between them.

CDR3 amino acids: CASSFGGGNTGELFF. The CDR3 DNA is TGTGCCAGCAGTTTTGGGGGGGGGAACACCGGGGAGCTGTTTTTT. The chain joins TRBV28 to TRBJ2-2, with 7 bases identical to TRBD2. The V gene end was trimmed by 3 bases and the J gene end by 1 base; junction bases not matched to a gene: 2. The germline gives CDR1 MDHEN, CDR2 SYDVKM. The CDR3 spans 15 residues.

The chain is built from TRBV7-8 and TRBJ2-2, with D possibly being TRBD2 (5 bases). V lost 5 bases and J lost 0, with 10 bases in between. The CDR3 covers 15 residues. The V gene's germline CDR1 is SGHVS and CDR2 FQNEAQ. CDR3 bases: TGTGCCAGCAGCCCCCGGAGGACGAACACCGGGGAGCTGTTTTTT. It yields the protein CASSPRRTNTGELFF.

CDR3 amino acids: CASSGGSYSGANVLTF. The CDR3 nucleotides are TGTGCCAGCAGTGGAGGGTCGTACTCTGGGGCCAACGTCCTGACTTTC. This sequence joins TRBV2 and TRBJ2-6, with D maybe TRBD2 (5 bases). Trimming cost V 4 bases and J 0 bases, with 10 bases left between them. CDR1 and CDR2 from the germline V gene are SNHLY and FYNNEI. This CDR3 has 16 amino acids.

This sequence joins TRBV7-2 and TRBJ2-2, with D possibly TRBD2 on 5 matching bases. From germline, CDR1 is SGHTA and CDR2 FQGNSA. With 5 bases removed from V and 4 bases from J, the gap between germline ends came to 14 bases. CDR3 length: 15 residues. The CDR3 is CASSPYVGSTGELFF. CDR3 nucleotides: TGTGCCAGCAGCCCTTATGTTGGGAGCACCGGGGAGCTGTTTTTT.

The chain couples TRBV7-3 to TRBJ1-1; D not resolved. Trimming left V 5 bases short and J 8 bases short, with 18 bases between. The V gene's germline CDR1 is SGHTA and CDR2 FQGTGA. CDR3 size: 14 residues. The CDR3 sequence: CASSPKPTWEEAFF. The DNA of the CDR3 is TGTGCCAGCAGCCCTAAACCAACCTGGGAGGAAGCTTTCTTT.

The sample holds a few counts of this clone. This chain uses TRBV19 with TRBJ2-7; 7 bases line up with TRBD1. In germline, CDR1 is LNHDA, CDR2 SQIVND (reference sequence). With 1 base clipped from V and 3 bases from J, the junction kept 3 bases outside the gene matches. This CDR3 has 14 residues. The CDR3: CASSIGQGVYEQYF. CDR3 bases: TGTGCCAGTAGTATAGGACAGGGTGTCTACGAGCAGTACTTC.